Presented here are 22 T cell receptor beta chains from one specimen sequenced in a study of cytomegalovirus exposure and HLA in healthy donors. Primers: 60 Vbeta forward and 13 Jbeta reverse. TCRdb keeps only in-frame clones here, not all; method: immunoSEQ multiplex PCR. In the table there are about 150,000 clones, more than 70% of which are singletons. The sequenced material came from PBMCs. Receptor source: a woman in her forties in good health and CMV-seropositive.

The chain employs TRBV30 and TRBJ2-3; 8 bases are shared with TRBD1. J was trimmed by 1 base and V by 3 bases; bases with no gene match: 9. The length of the CDR3 is 16 residues. The germline V gene has CDR1 GTSNPN and CDR2 SVGIG (reference sequence). The CDR3 loop is CAWSSGGGYGTDTQYF. CDR3 nucleotide sequence: TGTGCCTGGAGCTCAGGGGGCGGTTACGGCACAGATACGCAGTATTTT. The whole variable domain, remainder taken from reference TRBV30 and TRBJ2-3, is SQTIHQWPATLVQPVGSPLSLECTVEGTSNPNLYWYRQAAGRGLQLLFYSVGIGQISSEVPQNLSASRPQDRQFILSSKKLLLSDSGFYLCAWSSGGGYGTDTQYFGPGTRLTVL.

The chain carries TRBV6-5 and TRBJ2-3, with TRBD1 matching 8 bases. Germline V gene data show CDR1 as MNHEY and CDR2 as SVGAGI. V was clipped by 4 bases and J by 6 bases; unmatched bases: 6. CDR3 size: 14 residues. The CDR3 loop is CASSLTGAGDTQYF. As DNA, the CDR3 is TGTGCCAGCAGTTTGACAGGGGCGGGGGATACGCAGTATTTT.

The chain couples TRBV30 to TRBJ1-1; tentatively, D is TRBD1 (5 bases). The CDR3 sequence is 13 residues long. V was clipped by 3 bases and J by 0 bases, with 8 bases between them. Germline CDR1 GTSNPN, CDR2 SVGIG (reference sequence). The CDR3 region has the DNA TGTGCCTGGAGGTGGGGCATGAACACTGAAGCTTTCTTT. Its protein is CAWRWGMNTEAFF.

This clone was seen more than once but under ten times. The chain is built from TRBV19 and TRBJ1-5; TRBD1 might be the D (6 bases). The CDR3 covers 18 residues. V was pared by 4 bases and J by 2 bases, with 21 bases between. Looked up from germline, CDR1 is LNHDA and CDR2 is SQIVND (reference sequence). The CDR3 region has the DNA TGTGCCAGTAGTACCGACAGGCGCCAATACCAGGGCAATCAGCCCCAGCATTTT. Protein: CASSTDRRQYQGNQPQHF. The full variable domain, completed using reference TRBV19 and TRBJ1-5, is DGGITQSPKYLFRKEGQNVTLSCEQNLNHDAMYWYRQDPGQGLRLIYYSQIVNDFQKGDIAEGYSVSREKKESFPLTVTSAQKNPTAFYLCASSTDRRQYQGNQPQHFGDGTRLSIL.

CDR3 nucleotide sequence: TGTGCCAGCAGCGCCTCGGCGGGAGCACTTGAGCAGTTCTTC. Translated, it gives CASSASAGALEQFF. The chain couples TRBV9 to TRBJ2-1; 7 bases are shared with TRBD2. The CDR3 runs to 14 residues. Losses at the gene ends were 3 bases for V and 9 bases for J; bases not matched to a gene: 9. Germline V gene sequence: CDR1 SGDLS, CDR2 YYNGEE.

V usage is TRBV27 and J usage is TRBJ2-5; TRBD1 might be the D (6 bases). The CDR3 is 14 amino acids. Per germline, CDR1 MNHEY and CDR2 SMNVEV (reference sequence). V shed 6 bases and J shed 4 bases, with 15 bases lying between them. CDR3 protein: CASSPTGFLETQYF. CDR3 nucleotides: TGTGCCAGCAGCCCTACAGGGTTCTTAGAGACCCAGTACTTC.

The CDR3 bases are TGTGCCTGGAGTGTACGCGGGGGGAGCTCTGGAAACACCATATATTTT. Its protein is CAWSVRGGSSGNTIYF. V usage is TRBV30 and J usage is TRBJ1-3, with a tentative D call TRBD1 (5 bases). Trimming took 0 bases from V and 0 from J, leaving 12 bases between them. Germline-derived CDR1 and CDR2 are GTSNPN and SVGIG (reference sequence). The CDR3 totals 16 residues.

In its sample, this clone was seen a few times. The V call is TRBV6-5, the J call TRBJ1-4; tentative D call: TRBD1 (5 bases). The CDR3 extends over 15 amino acids. Germline V CDR1 and CDR2: MNHEY, SVGAGI. V was shortened by 6 bases and J by 1 base, with 12 bases between the two germline ends. CDR3 loop: CASSRRGVTNEKLFF. The CDR3 nucleotides read TGTGCCAGCAGCCGCCGGGGGGTAACTAATGAAAAACTGTTTTTT.

The chain uses TRBV19 and TRBJ2-4; possibly TRBD2 for D (7 bases). V shed 5 bases and J shed 9 bases, with 20 bases lying between them. The CDR3 is 15 residues long. The germline V gene encodes CDR1 LNHDA and CDR2 SQIVND (reference sequence). This CDR3 reads CASSRTAGAGVIQYF. The CDR3 DNA is TGTGCCAGTAGTCGTACGGCGGGGGCGGGGGTCATTCAGTACTTC.

Notes on this clone: One junction end disagrees with the germline gene, perhaps due to a read error. The chain's CDR3 is CASSLAGGLNEQFF. CDR3 bases: TGTGCTAGCAGCTTGGCGGGAGGCCTCAATGAGCAGTTCTTC. The rearrangement links TRBV7-7 to TRBJ2-1; 8 bases align to TRBD2. Germline assignment: CDR1 SSHAT and CDR2 FNYEAQ (reference sequence). The CDR3 loop spans 14 amino acids.

In the case of this clone: Other nucleotide sequences from this sample produce the same CDR3. The chain joins TRBV5-1 to TRBJ2-7; D perhaps matches TRBD2 (6 bases). Trimming took 4 bases from V and 2 from J, leaving 13 bases between them. CDR3 length equals 14 residues. Germline loops: CDR1 SGHRS, CDR2 YFSETQ. In nucleotides, the CDR3 is TGCGCCAGCAGCCTCCGAACGGGAGCCTACGAGCAGTACTTC. It codes for CASSLRTGAYEQYF.

V usage is TRBV12-5 and J usage is TRBJ1-2; 9 nucleotides line up with TRBD1. Looked up from germline, CDR1 is LGHNT and CDR2 is FRNRAP. CDR3 length equals 16 residues. The junction had 11 bases not matched to a gene; V was cut back by 2 bases and J by 7 bases. Written as DNA, the CDR3 is TGTGCTAGTGGTTTGCTCTCCGGGACAGGGTCTAGTGGCTACACCTTC. The encoded protein is CASGLLSGTGSSGYTF.

This clone was counted only a few times. V gene TRBV7-6 combines with J gene TRBJ2-7, with no clear D. Trimming removed 4 bases from V and 6 bases from J, with 22 bases in between. Germline V lookup: CDR1 SGHVS, CDR2 FNYEAQ. CDR3 length equals 16 residues. The CDR3 loop is CASSYTPGRYSREQYF. The CDR3 bases are TGTGCCAGCAGCTACACACCGGGTCGATACTCTCGCGAGCAGTACTTC.

The V call is TRBV28, the J call TRBJ1-1; D is ambiguous. Germline CDR1 MDHEN, CDR2 SYDVKM. V lost 2 bases to trimming and J lost 4 bases, with 11 bases between them. This CDR3 contains 14 residues. This chain's CDR3 is CASSLTGSITEAFF. CDR3 in DNA: TGTGCCAGCAGTTTAACCGGGTCGATCACTGAAGCTTTCTTT.

The CDR3 nucleotides are TGCAGCGTCCGGACAGGGGGCGTATCGGATGGCTACACCTTC. It yields the protein CSVRTGGVSDGYTF. The J gene is TRBJ1-2, the V gene TRBV29-1; 11 bases agree with TRBD1. The CDR3 contains 14 residues. J was trimmed by 6 bases and V by 6 bases; bases with no gene match: 9. Germline CDR1 SQVTM, CDR2 ANQGSEA.

For the CDR3, the DNA is TGTGCCAGCAGCTTAGTGTGGTACACAGGGCCGAGCTCTGGAAACACCATATATTTT. Its protein product is CASSLVWYTGPSSGNTIYF. The gene calls are TRBV7-9 and TRBJ1-3, with D maybe TRBD1 (6 bases). Germline values: CDR1 SEHNR, CDR2 FQNEAQ (reference sequence). The CDR3 has 19 amino acids. Trimming took off 1 base at V and 0 bases at J, with 19 bases between the two ends.

This chain links TRBV11-2 with TRBJ1-2; D is unclear. The CDR3 has 14 residues. Looked up from germline, CDR1 is SGHAT and CDR2 is FQNNGV. The ends were cut back, 5 bases at V and 2 bases at J, with 12 bases in the middle. CDR3 in amino acids: CASSPGNTNYGYTF. CDR3 coding DNA: TGTGCCAGCAGCCCGGGGAACACAAACTATGGCTACACCTTC.

V and J are TRBV28 and TRBJ2-3; D call uncertain. Germline-derived CDR1 and CDR2 are MDHEN and SYDVKM. Trimming cost V 1 base and J 3 bases, with 2 bases left between them. The CDR3 has 12 amino acids. The CDR3 here is CASSLLTDTQYF. CDR3 sequence (DNA): TGTGCCAGCAGTTTATTAACAGATACGCAGTATTTT.

There are a few counts of this clone. The gene calls are TRBV5-1 and TRBJ2-7, with 11 bases identical to TRBD1. This CDR3 has 14 amino acids. After removal of 3 bases from V and 7 bases from J, the junction contained 6 bases not matched to a gene. From germline, CDR1 is SGHRS and CDR2 YFSETQ. This CDR3 is CASSSGQGAGEQYF. Here the CDR3 DNA reads TGCGCCAGCAGCTCAGGACAGGGGGCGGGAGAGCAGTACTTC.

The chain combines TRBV30 with TRBJ2-2; 8 bases line up with TRBD1. This CDR3 contains 16 residues. V gave up 4 bases and J gave up 3 bases; unmatched junction bases: 10. Germline V lookup: CDR1 GTSNPN, CDR2 SVGIG (reference sequence). This chain's CDR3 is CAWTNPGTGYTGELFF. CDR3 in DNA: TGTGCCTGGACCAATCCCGGGACAGGATACACCGGGGAGCTGTTTTTT.

This clone appeared a few times. The chain combines TRBV27 with TRBJ2-2; the match to TRBD2 covers 12 bases. This CDR3 has 18 residues. Germline CDR1 and CDR2: MNHEY and SMNVEV (reference sequence). V gave up 1 base and J gave up 4 bases; unmatched junction bases: 7. The CDR3 here is CASSLYLAGGPRTGELFF. DNA of the CDR3: TGTGCCAGCAGTTTATACCTAGCGGGAGGGCCTCGCACCGGGGAGCTGTTTTTT.

The chain has TRBV11-3 and TRBJ1-1, with 7 nucleotides matching TRBD1. CDR1 and CDR2 from the germline V gene are SGHNT and YENEEA. V shed 5 bases, J shed 1 base, and the junction held 4 bases outside the gene matches. The CDR3 totals 14 residues. The CDR3 bases are TGTGCCAGCAGCCGATACAGGGGGAACACTGAAGCTTTCTTT. Its translation is CASSRYRGNTEAFF.